This T cell receptor beta chain appears in the sequencing data of a study of T cells in Graves' hyperthyroidism and ophthalmopathy. Points from the study as a whole: Model output signaled ophthalmopathy a median about 6.3 months ahead of onset. A 13 V-J model separated ophthalmopathy from stable hyperthyroidism.

There were TCR beta CDR3 regions amplified from RNA transcripts. The TCR CDR3 first-round RT-PCR relied on the HTBI primer set. TCRdb re-called the multiplex PCR reads through MiXCR, storing one row per CDR3 protein. The table includes 450,000 to 700,000 distinct CDR3 sequences, around 46% detected once. Trimming removed 3 bases at V and 2 bases at J, with 11 bases between. The CDR3 sequence is 15 residues long. This clonotype has ten or more counts. Its antigen is currently unknown. Sequences were obtained from peripheral blood or thyroid tissue (not recorded which). The chain carries TRBV12-3 or TRBV12-4 and TRBJ1-3; weak D call: TRBD1 (6 bases). The clonotype originates from an adult woman with Graves' disease, either hyperthyroidism or ophthalmopathy (not recorded which). The CDR3 bases are TGTGCCAGCAGTTTTTCATCAGGGGCTGGAAACACCATATATTTT. Translated, it gives CASSFSSGAGNTIYF.